The next 7 T cell receptor beta chains were all read from a single sample in a study of T-cell memory formation after mild COVID-19. TCRdb redid the calling of the 5' RACE reads with MiXCR, one entry per CDR3 protein. This sample carries hundreds of thousands of distinct CDR3 sequences, 20% to 30% of them seen once, and the ten largest clones take less than 15%. The sample comprised PBMCs or a T cell subset sorted from them (not recorded which). The source of these receptors is an adult woman who had mild COVID-19 (a few samples of this study predate the infection). Cell type and time point are not known.

The table lists this clonotype with many counts. The chain recombines TRBV5-1 with TRBJ2-3, with D hard to call. The CDR3 covers 15 residues. Germline CDR1 SGHRS, CDR2 YFSETQ. V was shortened by 2 bases and J by 0 bases, with 10 bases between the two germline ends. The CDR3 DNA reads as TGCGCCAGCAGCTTCATCCAGAGAAGCACAGATACGCAGTATTTT. Translating gives CASSFIQRSTDTQYF.

This clonotype was seen repeatedly, ten times or more. The chain employs TRBV5-6 and TRBJ1-1; D ambiguous. The CDR3 has 14 residues. The germline V gene encodes CDR1 SGHDT and CDR2 YYEEEE. V lost 2 bases, J lost 1 base, and 9 bases lay in between. This CDR3 reads CASSFASGNTEAFF. DNA of the CDR3: TGTGCCAGCAGCTTTGCAAGCGGGAACACTGAAGCTTTCTTT.

The chain has TRBV29-1 and TRBJ2-7; 7 bases line up with TRBD1. This CDR3 has 14 residues. Germline V lookup: CDR1 SQVTM, CDR2 ANQGSEA. V gave up 6 bases and J gave up 2 bases; unmatched junction bases: 10. In DNA form, the CDR3 reads TGCAGCGTGAACGTACCGGGACAGCCCTACGAGCAGTACTTC. Amino acids: CSVNVPGQPYEQYF.

This clonotype was counted between two and nine times. V and J are TRBV5-1 and TRBJ1-6; 9 bases match TRBD1. Germline trimming cut 0 bases from V and 10 bases from J; bases unmatched to any gene: 2. The CDR3 covers 14 residues. Germline V lookup: CDR1 SGHRS, CDR2 YFSETQ. The CDR3 loop reads CASSLDRGHSPLHF. CDR3 bases: TGCGCCAGCAGCTTGGACAGGGGGCACTCACCCCTCCACTTT.

This chain uses TRBV4-1 with TRBJ1-2; 7 bases map to TRBD1. The CDR3 has 16 amino acids. The ends lost 6 bases at V and 0 bases at J; junction bases unmatched: 10. Per germline, CDR1 MGHRA and CDR2 YSYEKL. The CDR3: CASRHVGTAANYGYTF. CDR3 in DNA: TGCGCCAGCAGACATGTTGGGACAGCCGCTAACTATGGCTACACCTTC.

This chain uses TRBV6-5 with TRBJ2-5; TRBD1 is a possible D gene (5 bases). V was trimmed by 0 bases and J by 4 bases, leaving 15 bases between them. The germline CDR1 and CDR2 sequences are MNHEY and SVGAGI. This CDR3 has 16 residues. CDR3 amino acids: CASSYSRLMGRETQYF. CDR3 DNA: TGTGCCAGCAGTTACTCTAGATTGATGGGGCGAGAGACCCAGTACTTC.

This clonotype showed up just a few times. The chain uses TRBV5-1 and TRBJ1-2, with 8 bases matching TRBD1. The CDR3 consists of 14 residues. V trimming: 3 bases; J trimming: 8 bases; junction bases outside the gene matches: 9. CDR1 SGHRS and CDR2 YFSETQ come from the germline V gene. CDR3 loop: CASSWTGTEEGYTF. In DNA, the CDR3 is TGCGCCAGCAGCTGGACAGGGACTGAGGAGGGCTACACCTTC.